The clone carrying this T cell receptor (beta chain) has just a few counts. Its antigen is undetermined. The CDR3 is 13 residues long. Per germline, CDR1 DFQATT and CDR2 SNEGSKA (reference sequence). V lost 3 bases, J lost 1 base, and 9 bases lay in between. This sample stems from a study of CD8 T cells in ankylosing spondylitis. Study results and limitations: One TCR beta motif, made up of fewer than 10 highly homologous variants, appeared characteristic of ankylosing spondylitis blood.

One entry per CDR3 protein results from TCRdb running MiXCR on the 5' RACE reads. The sample has some 840,000 distinct CDR3 sequences, about 11% seen once. The rearrangement joins TRBV20-1 to TRBJ1-1; D perhaps matches TRBD1 (6 bases). The TCR comes from a male donor with ankylosing spondylitis. The specimen was blood, either unsorted or a sorted T cell fraction (not recorded which). CDR3 loop: CSASWGQNTEAFF. As DNA, the CDR3 is TGCAGTGCTAGTTGGGGGCAGAACACTGAAGCTTTCTTT.